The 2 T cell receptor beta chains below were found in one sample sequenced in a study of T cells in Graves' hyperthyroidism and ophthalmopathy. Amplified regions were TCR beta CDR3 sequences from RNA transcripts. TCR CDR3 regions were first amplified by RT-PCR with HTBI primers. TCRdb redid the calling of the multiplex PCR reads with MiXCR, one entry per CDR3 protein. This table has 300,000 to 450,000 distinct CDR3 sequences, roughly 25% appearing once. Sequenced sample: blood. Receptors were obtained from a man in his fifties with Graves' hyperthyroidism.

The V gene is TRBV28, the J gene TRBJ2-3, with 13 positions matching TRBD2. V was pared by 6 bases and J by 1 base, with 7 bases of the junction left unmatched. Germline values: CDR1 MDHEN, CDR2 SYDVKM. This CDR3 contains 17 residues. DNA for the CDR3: TGTGCCAGCAGCCACGCTGGACTAGCGGGGGGCACAGATACGCAGTATTTT. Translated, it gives CASSHAGLAGGTDTQYF.

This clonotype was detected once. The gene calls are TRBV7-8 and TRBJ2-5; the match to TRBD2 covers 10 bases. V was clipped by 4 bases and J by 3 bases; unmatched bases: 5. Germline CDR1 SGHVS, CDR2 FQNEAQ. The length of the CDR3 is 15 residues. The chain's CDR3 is CASSSWLAGEETQYF. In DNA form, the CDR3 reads TGTGCCAGCAGCTCTTGGCTAGCGGGGGAAGAGACCCAGTACTTC.